This T cell receptor beta chain was retrieved from a study of OX40 agonist ivuxolimab in advanced cancers. For this clone: Its antigen is unidentified.

Findings of the study overall: In the 0.1 to 3.0 mg/kg range, CD4+ and CD8+ blood T cells had expanded clonally by week 6.

This CDR3 region has 17 residues. Germline loops: CDR1 SGHRS, CDR2 YFSETQ. Trimming took 1 base from V and 0 from J, leaving 11 bases between them. Data came from immunoSEQ multiplex PCR; TCRdb stores just in-frame clones and leaves some out. The table records 20,000 to 25,000 clones, roughly 82% of them present only once. The receptor comes from an adult with an advanced solid tumor such as melanoma, head and neck, liver or kidney cancer. V gene TRBV5-1 combines with J gene TRBJ2-6; D is perhaps TRBD2 (5 bases). The starting material was CD4+ or CD8+ T cells sorted from blood, obtained in a trial of the OX40 agonist ivuxolimab. The CDR3 coding sequence is TGCGCCAGCAGCTTGTACTCGGGGAGCTCTGGGGCCAACGTCCTGACTTTC. Translated: CASSLYSGSSGANVLTF.